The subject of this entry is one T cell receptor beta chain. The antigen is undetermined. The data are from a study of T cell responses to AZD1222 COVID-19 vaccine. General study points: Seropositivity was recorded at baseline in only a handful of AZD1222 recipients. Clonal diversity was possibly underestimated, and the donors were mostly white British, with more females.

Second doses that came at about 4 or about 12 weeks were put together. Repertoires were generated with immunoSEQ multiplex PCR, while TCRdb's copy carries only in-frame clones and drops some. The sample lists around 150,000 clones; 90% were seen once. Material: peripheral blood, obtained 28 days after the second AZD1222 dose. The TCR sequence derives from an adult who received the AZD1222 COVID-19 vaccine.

The chain's CDR3 is CASSAGQGVQPQHF. The CDR3 DNA reads TGCGCCAGCAGCGCGGGACAGGGCGTTCAGCCCCAGCATTTT. The chain couples TRBV5-1 to TRBJ1-5; 9 nucleotides match TRBD1. V shed 4 bases and J 6 bases; nucleotides not matched to a gene: 5. The CDR3 length is 14 residues. Looked up from germline, CDR1 is SGHRS and CDR2 is YFSETQ. Full variable domain (missing parts from reference TRBV5-1 and TRBJ1-5): KAGVTQTPRYLIKTRGQQVTLSCSPISGHRSVSWYQQTPGQGLQFLFEYFSETQRNKGNFPGRFSGRQFSNSRSEMNVSTLELGDSALYLCASSAGQGVQPQHFGDGTRLSIL.